A single sample gave rise to the 11 T cell receptor beta chains below, sequenced in a study of naive and memory T cell subsets. Reverse transcription of blood and skin TCR RNA was primed at alpha and beta constant regions. MiXCR was run by TCRdb on the 5' RACE reads, yielding one entry per CDR3 protein. This table holds some 22,000 distinct CDR3 sequences, roughly 4.1% found once. Adult healthy volunteers gave 2.5 ml peripheral blood for whole-blood RNA. These receptors all stem from a male donor in good health.

This clonotype has at least ten counts. This chain links TRBV19 with TRBJ2-1, with 12 bases lining up with TRBD2. With 1 base clipped from V and 0 bases from J, the junction kept 7 bases outside the gene matches. The germline V gene has CDR1 LNHDA and CDR2 SQIVND (reference sequence). This CDR3 contains 19 residues. The CDR3 DNA follows: TGTGCCAGTAGTATAGGGCTAGCGGGAGGGCTTAGCTCCTACAATGAGCAGTTCTTC. Its translation: CASSIGLAGGLSSYNEQFF.

The V call is TRBV15, the J call TRBJ2-4, with a possible D match to TRBD2 (5 bases). The CDR3 is made up of 14 amino acids. Trimming shortened V by 0 bases and J by 12 bases, and 15 bases separated the two germline ends. Per germline, CDR1 LNHNV and CDR2 YYDKDF (reference sequence). CDR3 nucleotide sequence: TGTGCCACCAGCAGAGATAGGACGGCTAGCTCTCAGTACTTC. Amino acids: CATSRDRTASSQYF.

Ten or more counts support this clonotype. This sequence joins TRBV30 and TRBJ2-7, with 11 bases identical to TRBD2. CDR1 and CDR2 from the germline V gene are GTSNPN and SVGIG (reference sequence). The CDR3 length is 15 residues. V shed 0 bases, J shed 3 bases, and the junction held 4 bases outside the gene matches. The CDR3 spells CAWSVGLAGGYEQYF. In DNA, the CDR3 is TGTGCCTGGAGTGTAGGTCTAGCGGGGGGCTACGAGCAGTACTTC.

This clonotype appeared many times. This chain uses TRBV7-9 with TRBJ2-1, with D maybe TRBD1 (5 bases). Germline V gene lookup returns CDR1 SEHNR and CDR2 FQNEAQ (reference sequence). The CDR3 contains 11 residues. Trimming pared 5 bases from V and 13 bases from J, leaving 12 bases between. Here the CDR3 reads CASSPQTAQFF. The CDR3 coding sequence is TGTGCCAGCAGCCCCCAGACAGCCCAGTTCTTC.

By share, this clonotype counts as medium-sized (0.01 to 0.1%). The V gene is TRBV6-1, the J gene TRBJ2-7, with D maybe TRBD1 (5 bases). The CDR3 runs to 14 residues. Trimming pared 2 bases from V and 4 bases from J, leaving 12 bases between. CDR1 MNHNS and CDR2 SASEGT come from the germline V gene. For the CDR3, the DNA is TGTGCCAGCAGTGAAAGGTCTGACAGTTACGAGCAGTACTTC. This codes for CASSERSDSYEQYF.

Worth noting for this clonotype: Since a much larger clone is just one base distant, this may be a read error. The chain is built from TRBV13 and TRBJ2-1; tentatively, D is TRBD1 or TRBD2 (5 bases each). The V gene lost 5 bases and the J gene lost 7 bases, with 15 bases spanning the gap. CDR3 size: 14 residues. Germline V CDR1 and CDR2: PRHDT, FYEKMQ (reference sequence). The CDR3 bases are TGTGCCAGCAGCCAACGGGACCTCCGTAATGAGCAGTTCTTC. Its translation is CASSQRDLRNEQFF. The variable domain in full, with the rest retrieved from reference TRBV13 and TRBJ2-1, is AAGVIQSPRHLIKEKRETATLKCYPIPRHDTVYWYQQGPGQDPQFLISFYEKMQSDKGSIPDRFSAQQFSDYHSELNMSSLELGDSALYFCASSQRDLRNEQFFGPGTRLTVL.

This clonotype was seen ten or more times. The chain uses TRBV12-3 or TRBV12-4 and TRBJ1-5; the match to TRBD1 covers 9 bases. The CDR3 runs to 18 residues. The ends lost 6 bases at V and 3 bases at J; junction bases unmatched: 15. For the CDR3, the DNA is TGTGCCAGCAGGAAGGAGGGGGGACAGGGCTTGAACAATCAGCCCCAGCATTTT. As protein: CASRKEGGQGLNNQPQHF.

This clonotype was detected many times. The chain links TRBV20-1 to TRBJ2-7; D call uncertain. V lost 4 bases, J lost 0 bases, and 16 bases lay in between. CDR3 length: 15 amino acids. Germline CDR1 DFQATT, CDR2 SNEGSKA (reference sequence). The CDR3 sequence is CSATDPGHSSYEQYF. CDR3 sequence (DNA): TGCAGTGCTACCGACCCGGGCCATAGCTCCTACGAGCAGTACTTC.

There are many counts of this clonotype. The chain is built from TRBV25-1 and TRBJ2-5; the D is unclear. The germline CDR1 and CDR2 sequences are MGHDK and SYGVNS. The CDR3 covers 13 residues. Deletions cut 6 bases from V and 5 bases from J, with 13 bases between. CDR3 sequence (DNA): TGTGCCAGCAGCCGAGACTCCGGGGAGACCCAGTACTTC. It codes for CASSRDSGETQYF.

This clonotype was seen repeatedly, ten times or more. CDR3 DNA sequence: TGTGCCTGGTCGGTCGGTGGAGAGACCCAGTACTTC. Protein: CAWSVGGETQYF. J is TRBJ2-5 and V is TRBV30; no clear D. CDR1 and CDR2 from the germline V gene are GTSNPN and SVGIG (reference sequence). The V end lost 5 bases, the J end lost 4 bases, and 11 bases lay between the germline ends. The CDR3 is made up of 12 amino acids.

This clonotype was counted many times. The gene calls are TRBV20-1 and TRBJ1-5; D is undetermined. Between the trimmed V and J ends, which lost 2 bases and 0 bases, there was a span of 2 bases. Germline V lookup: CDR1 DFQATT, CDR2 SNEGSKA (reference sequence). The CDR3 consists of 12 residues. The DNA for the CDR3 is TGCAGTGCTAGACATAGCAATCAGCCCCAGCATTTT. Its translation is CSARHSNQPQHF.